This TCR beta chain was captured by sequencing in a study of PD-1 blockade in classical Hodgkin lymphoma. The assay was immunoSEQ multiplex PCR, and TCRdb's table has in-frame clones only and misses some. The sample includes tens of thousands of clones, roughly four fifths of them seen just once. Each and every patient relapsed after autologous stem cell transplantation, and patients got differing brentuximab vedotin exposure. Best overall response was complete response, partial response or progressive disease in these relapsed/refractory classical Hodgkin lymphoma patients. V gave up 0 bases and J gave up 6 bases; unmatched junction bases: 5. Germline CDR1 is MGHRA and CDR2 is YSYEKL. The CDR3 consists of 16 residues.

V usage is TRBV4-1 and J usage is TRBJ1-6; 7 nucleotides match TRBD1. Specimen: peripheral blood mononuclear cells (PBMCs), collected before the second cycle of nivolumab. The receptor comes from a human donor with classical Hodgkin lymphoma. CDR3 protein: CASSQEGGGSNSPLHF. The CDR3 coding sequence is TGCGCCAGCAGCCAAGAAGGAGGGGGCTCTAATTCACCCCTCCACTTT.